Listed below are T cell receptor beta chains from one sample, sequenced in a study of blood T cells in healthy people across ages. TCRdb reprocessed the 5' RACE reads via MiXCR and lists one record per CDR3 protein. Of 1.5 million or so distinct CDR3 sequences detected, roughly two fifths appear once; the ten largest clones hold over 3.5%. The sequenced sample was blood. The receptors stem from a woman between 18 and 29 years old in good health. CDR3s include the opening cysteine and the closing phenylalanine or tryptophan. A D gene is named only where the DNA matches it firmly. Expanded clones are given a class, and other clones once, few, many or no size at all.

clone_size j_call v_call d_call cdr3_nt cdr3_aa
. TRBJ1-1 TRBV6-2/TRBV6-3 TRBD1 TGTGCCAGCAGTAGAGGACAGGGTAAATCTGAAGCTTTCTTT CASSRGQGKSEAFF
few TRBJ1-5 TRBV6-6 . TGTGCCAGCAGTTACTCGTCCCAGGGCCGTCAGCCCCAGCATTTT CASSYSSQGRQPQHF
. TRBJ2-7 TRBV9 . TGTGCCAGCAGCGTAGCTGGGATAGCGGCAACCTACGAGCAGTACTTC CASSVAGIAATYEQYF
. TRBJ2-3 TRBV6-1 . TGTGCCAGCAGTTGGAGGTATTTCGGAGATACGCAGTATTTT CASSWRYFGDTQYF
once TRBJ1-1 TRBV7-2 TRBD1 TGTGCCAGCAGCTCCCTAGGACAGGGGAACACTGAAGCTTTCTTT CASSSLGQGNTEAFF
. TRBJ2-1 TRBV5-6 . TGTGCCAGCAGCTTGGAGGGGGAAGAGACCCAGTTCTTC CASSLEGEETQFF
few TRBJ1-2 TRBV14 TRBD1 TGTGCCAGCAAGCCAAGCCACAGGGGTAACTATGGCTACACCTTC CASKPSHRGNYGYTF
. TRBJ2-4 TRBV6-2/TRBV6-3 . TGTGCCAGCGTGACTAGAGCGTACAATGAGCAGTACTTC CASVTRAYNEQYF
. TRBJ1-4 TRBV3-1 . TGTGCCAGCAGCCAATCAGCGGGCCTTGGTGAAAAACTGTTTTTT CASSQSAGLGEKLFF
few TRBJ1-5 TRBV4-2 TRBD1 TGTGCCAGCAGCCTCAGGGGGCTAGATCAGCCCCAGCATTTT CASSLRGLDQPQHF
few TRBJ2-7 TRBV9 TRBD2 TGTGCCAGCAGCGTGGGTCTAGCGGGAGGGAGCTCCTACGAGCAGTACTTC CASSVGLAGGSSYEQYF
. TRBJ1-1 TRBV4-1 . TGCGCCGGCAGCCCAACCGACAGTCTGGCTTTCTTT CAGSPTDSLAFF
. TRBJ2-4 TRBV6-5 . TGTGCCAGCAGTCCCTCGGGGACCTCCTACAATGAGCAGTACTTC CASSPSGTSYNEQYF
. TRBJ2-3 TRBV12-3/TRBV12-4 . TGTGCCAGCACTCGGTTAACTAGCACAGATACGCAGTATTTT CASTRLTSTDTQYF
. TRBJ1-1 TRBV29-1 . TGCAGCGTAAAAGGGGTCATTAACACTGAAGCTTTCTTT CSVKGVINTEAFF
few TRBJ1-6 TRBV28 . TGTGCCAGCAGTTTAAGGGGGACGGGCGAGGGCAAAAATTCACCCCTCCACTTT CASSLRGTGEGKNSPLHF
few TRBJ2-5 TRBV20-1 TRBD2 TGCAGTGCTTGGACTAGCGGTATTTACAATGAGCAGTACTTC CSAWTSGIYNEQYF
few TRBJ2-5 TRBV7-8 TRBD2 TGTGCCAGCAGCTTATACCGGACTAGCGGGATGACCCAGTACTTC CASSLYRTSGMTQYF
few TRBJ2-7 TRBV18 TRBD1 TGTGCCAGCTCACGTGGACAGGGTGTAACCTACGAGCAGTACTTC CASSRGQGVTYEQYF
few TRBJ2-7 TRBV11-2 . TGTGCCAGCGGCTTAGCCGGGTACGAGCAGTACTTC CASGLAGYEQYF
. TRBJ2-7 TRBV2 TRBD2 TGTGCCAGCAGGGCACTGGGACTAGCAACCTACGAGCAGTACTTC CASRALGLATYEQYF
few TRBJ1-1 TRBV7-9 . TGTGCCAGCAGCCGGGTGGGGTGGACTGAAGCTTTCTTT CASSRVGWTEAFF
. TRBJ2-1 TRBV29-1 TRBD2 TGCAGCGTTGAAGAGGTTGGGCGGGAGGTCTATGAGCAGTTCTTC CSVEEVGREVYEQFF
. TRBJ2-1 TRBV3-1 TRBD2 TGTGCCAGCAGCCAAGAGATGCTAGCGGGCTACAATGAGCAGTTCTTC CASSQEMLAGYNEQFF